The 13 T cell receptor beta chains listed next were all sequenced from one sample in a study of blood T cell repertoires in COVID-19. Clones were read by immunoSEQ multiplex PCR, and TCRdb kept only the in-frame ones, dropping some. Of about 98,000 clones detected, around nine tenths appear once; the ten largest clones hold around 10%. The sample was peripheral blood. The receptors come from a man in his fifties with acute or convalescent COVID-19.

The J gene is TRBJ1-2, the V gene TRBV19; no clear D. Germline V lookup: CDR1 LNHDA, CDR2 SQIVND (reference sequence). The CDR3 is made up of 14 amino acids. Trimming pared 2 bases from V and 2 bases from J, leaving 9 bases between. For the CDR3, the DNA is TGTGCCAGTAGTATACAGACGGGGAACTATGGCTACACCTTC. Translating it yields CASSIQTGNYGYTF.

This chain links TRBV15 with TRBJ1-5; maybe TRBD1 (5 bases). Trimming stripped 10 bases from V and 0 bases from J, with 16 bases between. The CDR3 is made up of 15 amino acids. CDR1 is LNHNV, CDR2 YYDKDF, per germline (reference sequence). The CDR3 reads CAISPGINSNQPQHF. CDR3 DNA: TGTGCCATCAGTCCAGGGATTAATAGCAATCAGCCCCAGCATTTT.

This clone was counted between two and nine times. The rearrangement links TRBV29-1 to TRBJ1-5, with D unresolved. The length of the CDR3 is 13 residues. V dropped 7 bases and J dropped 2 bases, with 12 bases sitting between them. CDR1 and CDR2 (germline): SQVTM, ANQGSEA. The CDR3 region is CSAGSSGNQPQHF. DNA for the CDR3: TGCAGCGCTGGGAGTAGTGGCAATCAGCCCCAGCATTTT. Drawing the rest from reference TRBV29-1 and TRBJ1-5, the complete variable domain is SAVISQKPSRDICQRGTSLTIQCQVDSQVTMMFWYRQQPGQSLTLIATANQGSEATYESGFVIDKFPISRPNLTFSTLTVSNMSPEDSSIYLCSAGSSGNQPQHFGDGTRLSIL.

This CDR3 is CASRAERGGTYEQYF. The CDR3 nucleotides are TGTGCCAGCAGGGCGGAGCGAGGCGGGACCTACGAGCAGTACTTC. V gene TRBV5-4 combines with J gene TRBJ2-7; tentative D call: TRBD2 (6 bases). Germline CDR1 is SGHNT and CDR2 is YYREEE (reference sequence). The length of the CDR3 is 15 residues. V dropped 5 bases and J dropped 2 bases, with 17 bases sitting between them.

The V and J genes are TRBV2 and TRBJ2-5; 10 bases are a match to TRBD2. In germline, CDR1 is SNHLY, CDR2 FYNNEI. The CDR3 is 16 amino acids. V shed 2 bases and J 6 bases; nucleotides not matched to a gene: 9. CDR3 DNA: TGTGCCAGCAGTGAACTTTCTAGCGGGAGTTTGAAGACCCAGTACTTC. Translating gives CASSELSSGSLKTQYF.

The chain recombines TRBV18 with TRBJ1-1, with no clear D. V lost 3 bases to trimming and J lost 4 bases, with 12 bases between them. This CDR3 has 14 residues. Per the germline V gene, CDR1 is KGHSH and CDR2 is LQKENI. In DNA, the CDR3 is TGTGCCAGCTCACCCTCCAAGGAGGTCACTGAAGCTTTCTTT. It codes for CASSPSKEVTEAFF. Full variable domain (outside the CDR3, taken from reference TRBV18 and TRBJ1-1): NAGVMQNPRHLVRRRGQEARLRCSPMKGHSHVYWYRQLPEEGLKFMVYLQKENIIDESGMPKERFSAEFPKEGPSILRIQQVVRGDSAAYFCASSPSKEVTEAFFGQGTRLTVV.

The CDR3 DNA reads TGTGCCTGGGACCACTCGGGGGCCAACGTCCTGACTTTC. This translates into CAWDHSGANVLTF. V gene TRBV30 combines with J gene TRBJ2-6; D uncertain. V dropped 5 bases and J dropped 4 bases, with 9 bases sitting between them. Germline V gene data show CDR1 as GTSNPN and CDR2 as SVGIG (reference sequence). This CDR3 has 13 residues. The full variable domain, with the rest looked up from reference TRBV30 and TRBJ2-6, is SQTIHQWPATLVQPVGSPLSLECTVEGTSNPNLYWYRQAAGRGLQLLFYSVGIGQISSEVPQNLSASRPQDRQFILSSKKLLLSDSGFYLCAWDHSGANVLTFGAGSRLTVL.

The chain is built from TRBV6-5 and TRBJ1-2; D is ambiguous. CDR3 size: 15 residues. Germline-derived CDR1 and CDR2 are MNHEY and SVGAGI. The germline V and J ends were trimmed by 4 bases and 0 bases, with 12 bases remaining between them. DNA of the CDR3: TGTGCCAGCAGTTCAGAAGGAGGGACTAACTATGGCTACACCTTC. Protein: CASSSEGGTNYGYTF.

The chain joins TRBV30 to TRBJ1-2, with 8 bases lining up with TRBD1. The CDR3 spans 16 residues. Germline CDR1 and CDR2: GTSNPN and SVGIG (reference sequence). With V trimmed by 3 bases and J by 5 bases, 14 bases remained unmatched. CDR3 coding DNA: TGTGCCTGGAGCCCAGGGGGCCAGGGCCACCGTTATGGCTACACCTTC. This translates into CAWSPGGQGHRYGYTF. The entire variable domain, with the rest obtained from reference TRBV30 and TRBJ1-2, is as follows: SQTIHQWPATLVQPVGSPLSLECTVEGTSNPNLYWYRQAAGRGLQLLFYSVGIGQISSEVPQNLSASRPQDRQFILSSKKLLLSDSGFYLCAWSPGGQGHRYGYTFGSGTRLTVV.

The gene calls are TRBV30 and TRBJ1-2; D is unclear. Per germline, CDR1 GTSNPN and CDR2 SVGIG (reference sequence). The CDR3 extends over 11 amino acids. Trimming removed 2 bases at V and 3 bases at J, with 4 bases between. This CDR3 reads CAWSRDYGYTF. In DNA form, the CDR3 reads TGTGCCTGGAGTCGAGACTATGGCTACACCTTC.

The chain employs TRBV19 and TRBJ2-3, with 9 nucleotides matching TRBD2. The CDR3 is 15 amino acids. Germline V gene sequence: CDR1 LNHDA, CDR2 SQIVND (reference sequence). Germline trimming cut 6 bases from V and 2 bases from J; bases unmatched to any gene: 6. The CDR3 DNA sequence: TGTGCCAGTAGCCTCCTAGCGGGAACCACAGATACGCAGTATTTT. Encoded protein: CASSLLAGTTDTQYF.

The CDR3 DNA is TGCGCCAGCAGCCCTCCGGACAGGGGTCATGAGCAGTTCTTC. Protein sequence: CASSPPDRGHEQFF. The chain employs TRBV5-1 and TRBJ2-1; 9 bases match TRBD1. This CDR3 contains 14 residues. Trimming at V came to 4 bases and at J to 8 bases, leaving 7 bases not matched to a gene. Germline V gene lookup returns CDR1 SGHRS and CDR2 YFSETQ.

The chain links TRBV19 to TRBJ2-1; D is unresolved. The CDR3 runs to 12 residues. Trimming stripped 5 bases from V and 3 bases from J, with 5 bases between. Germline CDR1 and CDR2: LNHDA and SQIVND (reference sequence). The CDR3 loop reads CASSFGYNEQFF. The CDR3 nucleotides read TGTGCCAGTAGTTTCGGCTACAATGAGCAGTTCTTC.